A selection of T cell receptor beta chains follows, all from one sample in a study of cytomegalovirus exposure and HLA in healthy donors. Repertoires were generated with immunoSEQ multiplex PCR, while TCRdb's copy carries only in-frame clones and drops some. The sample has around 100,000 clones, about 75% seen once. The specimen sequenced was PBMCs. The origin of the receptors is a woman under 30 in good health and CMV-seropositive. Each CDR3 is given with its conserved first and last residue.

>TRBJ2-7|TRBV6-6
CASSYRDRSDEQHF
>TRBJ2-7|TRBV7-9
CASSPSADYEQYF
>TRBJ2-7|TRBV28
CASSLNLDEQYF
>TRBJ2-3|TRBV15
CATSRGGTSGSTDTQYF
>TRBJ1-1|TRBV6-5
CASSYGVGAGTEAFF
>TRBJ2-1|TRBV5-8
CASSPGVGSGRGNEQFF
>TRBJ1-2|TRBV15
CATSRGLANYGYTF
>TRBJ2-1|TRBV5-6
CASSYPRTSGRGSYNEQFF
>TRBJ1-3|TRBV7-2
CASSPTGARGNTIYF
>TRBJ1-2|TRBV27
CASSPESGTVYGYTF
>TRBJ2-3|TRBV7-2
CASSVDRGESTDTQYF
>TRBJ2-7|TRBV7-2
CASSLFAAGGTHEQYF
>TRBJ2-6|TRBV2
CASTRFGTSGANVLTF
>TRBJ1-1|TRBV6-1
CASSVDRAAFF
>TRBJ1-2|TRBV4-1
CASSPKIIPTEPYGYTF
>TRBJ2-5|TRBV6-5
CASSYSGLAGTQYF
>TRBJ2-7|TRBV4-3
CASSQDSGKEQYF
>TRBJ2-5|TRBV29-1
CSVGAGGGETQYF
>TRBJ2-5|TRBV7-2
CASSLRAGGETQYF
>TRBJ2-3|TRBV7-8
CASSLASGGDGTDTQYF
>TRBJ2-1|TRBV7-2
CASSPAFEQFF
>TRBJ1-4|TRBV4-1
CASSQGAHEKLFF
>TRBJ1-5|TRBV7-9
CASSAPGTGHSNQPQHF
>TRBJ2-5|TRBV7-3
CASSPGLGGRETQYF
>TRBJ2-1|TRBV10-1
CASSESERNGTGGAGASGSNEQFF
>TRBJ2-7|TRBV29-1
CSVEDGSYEQYF
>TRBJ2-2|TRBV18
CASSPGQGATGELFF
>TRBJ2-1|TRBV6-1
CASRPGGSGNNEQFF
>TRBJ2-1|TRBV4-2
CASSQVPYPADYNEQFF
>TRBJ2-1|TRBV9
CASSVYREAYNEQFF
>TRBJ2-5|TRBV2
CASRSHPQETQYF
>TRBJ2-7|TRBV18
CASSLTRDKASYEQYF
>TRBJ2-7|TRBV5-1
CASSLVQREDYEQYF
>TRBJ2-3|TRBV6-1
CASSEPGTDTQYF
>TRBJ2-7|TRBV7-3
CASSSGLAYEQYF
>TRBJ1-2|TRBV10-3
CAISAGQGDYGYTF
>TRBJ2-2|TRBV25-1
CASSLAGVTGELFF
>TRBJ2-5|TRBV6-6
CATQGDSYQETQYF
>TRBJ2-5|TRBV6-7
CASSYRGGGAQYF
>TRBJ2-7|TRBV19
CASSSTGIRSYEQYF
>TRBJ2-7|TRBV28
CASSTTGTGTPYEQYF
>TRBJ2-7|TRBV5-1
CASSLVGLAAVWEQYF
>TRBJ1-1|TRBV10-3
CAIRDRELEAFF
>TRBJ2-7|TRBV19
CASSGTSGYEQYF
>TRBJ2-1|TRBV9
CASSPGGAGNEQFF
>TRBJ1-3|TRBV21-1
CASSSPDSSGNTIYF
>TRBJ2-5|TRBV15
CATSRDDAAGLQETQYF
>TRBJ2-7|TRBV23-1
CASSAAGTGTYEQYF
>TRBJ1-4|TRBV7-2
CASSPTTGGMGEKLFF
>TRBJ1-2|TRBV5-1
CASRGQEKEGYTF
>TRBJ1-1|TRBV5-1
CASSPYRGHAEAFF
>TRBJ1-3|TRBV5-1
CASSLGGTSSGNTIYF
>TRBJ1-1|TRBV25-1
CASPPSDWGVPPGTEAFF
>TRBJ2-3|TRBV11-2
CASSPRGTTDTQYF
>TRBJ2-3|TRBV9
CASSVLSGTDTQYF